These T cell receptor beta chains were read from a single sample in a study of T cells in Graves' hyperthyroidism and ophthalmopathy. From the multiplex PCR reads, TCRdb called clonotypes with MiXCR, one entry per CDR3 protein. The sample carries around 520,000 distinct CDR3 sequences, roughly a quarter recorded once. The sample comprised blood. These receptors were taken from a woman in her twenties or thirties with Graves' ophthalmopathy. Each CDR3 is given with its conserved first and last residue. D genes are given only for firm matches. Clone sizes are given selectively: once, few, many, or a class where the clone is expanded.

V gene	J gene	D gene	clone size	CDR3 protein	CDR3 DNA
TRBV12-3/TRBV12-4	TRBJ2-7	TRBD1	NA	CASSYEKGAYDQYF	TGTGCCAGCAGTTATGAGAAGGGGGCCTACGATCAGTACTTC
TRBV12-3/TRBV12-4	TRBJ1-5	NA	many	CASSFPLFTPQHF	TGTGCCAGCAGTTTCCCCCTATTTACGCCCCAGCATTTT
TRBV20-1	TRBJ2-7	TRBD1	few	CSARHQGAHDEQYF	TGCAGTGCTAGGCACCAGGGGGCACACGACGAGCAGTACTTC
TRBV2	TRBJ2-2	TRBD2	NA	CASGLAGLGELFF	TGTGCCAGCGGACTAGCGGGGTTGGGGGAGCTGTTTTTT
TRBV18	TRBJ1-6	NA	many	CASSPQYNSPLHF	TGTGCCAGCTCACCACAGTATAATTCACCCCTCCACTTT
TRBV6-5	TRBJ1-2	NA	many	CASSRTVNYGYTF	TGTGCCAGCAGTAGGACAGTTAACTATGGCTACACCTTC
TRBV5-1	TRBJ2-5	NA	many	CASSLVGGAIETQYF	TGCGCCAGCAGCTTGGTAGGGGGGGCGATTGAGACCCAGTACTTC
TRBV28	TRBJ2-7	NA	NA	CASRPPSAGLYEQYF	TGTGCCAGCAGGCCACCCTCAGCGGGTCTCTACGAGCAGTACTTC
TRBV6-1	TRBJ2-7	TRBD1	NA	CASRQRQGGGYEQYF	TGTGCCAGCAGGCAAAGACAGGGGGGCGGCTACGAGCAGTACTTC
TRBV10-3	TRBJ2-7	TRBD1	many	CAVDSDRAEYF	TGTGCCGTCGACTCGGACAGGGCAGAGTACTTC
TRBV6-1	TRBJ1-2	NA	many	CASNRPGGAGNYGYTF	TGTGCCAGCAACCGACCGGGGGGCGCGGGAAACTATGGCTACACCTTC
TRBV7-9	TRBJ1-2	TRBD1	few	CASGTALYEYGYTF	TGTGCCAGCGGGACAGCCCTCTACGAGTATGGCTACACCTTC
TRBV5-1	TRBJ2-7	TRBD2	few	CASSLGTSNEQYF	TGCGCCAGCAGCTTGGGGACTAGCAACGAGCAGTACTTC
TRBV4-1	TRBJ1-2	NA	many	CASSQIQGYYGYTF	TGCGCCAGCAGCCAGATCCAGGGTTACTATGGCTACACCTTC
TRBV10-3	TRBJ1-3	NA	few	CAISVAAGNTIYF	TGTGCCATCAGTGTTGCAGCTGGAAACACCATATATTTT
TRBV20-1	TRBJ2-7	TRBD2	NA	CSARALAENSYEQYF	TGCAGTGCTAGGGCTCTAGCGGAGAACTCCTACGAGCAGTACTTC
TRBV6-1	TRBJ1-5	TRBD1	many	CASSPRDRGRQPQHF	TGTGCCAGCAGCCCCCGGGACAGGGGTCGTCAGCCCCAGCATTTT
TRBV4-3	TRBJ2-3	NA	many	CASSQEPLADTQYF	TGCGCCAGCAGCCAAGAACCCCTGGCAGATACGCAGTATTTT
TRBV6-1	TRBJ1-2	NA	once	CASRQNADYGYTF	TGTGCCAGCAGACAAAATGCTGACTATGGCTACACCTTC
TRBV6-1	TRBJ2-7	NA	NA	CASKTGTPTNEQYF	TGTGCCAGCAAGACCGGGACACCTACGAACGAGCAGTACTTC
TRBV6-2/TRBV6-3	TRBJ1-2	NA	many	CASSYKGDYGYTF	TGTGCCAGCAGTTACAAAGGGGACTATGGCTACACCTTC
TRBV27	TRBJ1-2	TRBD1	few	CASSLTRTGQANGYTF	TGTGCCAGCAGTTTAACTCGGACGGGACAGGCGAATGGCTACACCTTC
TRBV30	TRBJ2-7	NA	many	CAWSTGSYEQYF	TGTGCCTGGTCTACAGGCTCCTACGAGCAGTACTTC
TRBV24-1	TRBJ1-2	TRBD1	NA	CATSDPRQGTTYGYTF	TGTGCCACCAGTGATCCGAGACAGGGGACGACTTATGGCTACACCTTC
TRBV2	TRBJ1-5	NA	many	CASSEVSFRGQPQHF	TGTGCCAGCAGTGAAGTGTCATTTAGGGGTCAGCCCCAGCATTTT
TRBV12-3/TRBV12-4	TRBJ1-1	NA	NA	CASSPRALDTEAFF	TGTGCCAGCAGTCCGCGGGCCCTTGACACTGAAGCTTTCTTT
TRBV20-1	TRBJ2-7	TRBD1	once	CSAREGTGDYEQYF	TGCAGTGCTAGAGAGGGGACAGGGGACTACGAGCAGTACTTC
TRBV6-5	TRBJ1-2	NA	many	CASSVTAWGNYGYTF	TGTGCCAGCAGCGTGACAGCTTGGGGTAACTATGGCTACACCTTC
TRBV6-1	TRBJ1-2	TRBD1	NA	CASRRTPGQGYGYTF	TGTGCCAGCAGACGTACTCCGGGACAGGGTTACGGCTACACCTTC
TRBV11-3	TRBJ2-7	TRBD1	NA	CASSQDRGRVDEQYF	TGCGCCAGCAGCCAGGACAGGGGGCGCGTTGACGAGCAGTACTTC
TRBV6-5	TRBJ2-7	NA	many	CASSSHDEQYF	TGTGCCAGCAGTTCGCACGACGAGCAGTACTTC
TRBV6-1	TRBJ2-5	NA	NA	CASSEGVAGQFYGATQYF	TGTGCCAGCAGTGAAGGGGTTGCGGGGCAGTTTTACGGAGCGACCCAGTACTTC
TRBV30	TRBJ1-3	NA	NA	CALGSGNTIYF	TGTGCCTTGGGATCTGGAAACACCATATATTTT
TRBV12-5	TRBJ2-7	TRBD1	NA	CASGLPYRGVDEQYF	TGTGCTAGTGGTTTGCCCTACAGGGGTGTAGATGAGCAGTACTTC
TRBV13	TRBJ2-7	TRBD2	NA	CASSDPGTSGTSDFSYEQYF	TGTGCCAGCAGCGATCCTGGGACTTCCGGGACTAGCGATTTCTCCTACGAGCAGTACTTC
TRBV6-2/TRBV6-3	TRBJ1-1	TRBD1	many	CASSKTGAYTEAFF	TGTGCCAGCAGTAAGACAGGGGCGTACACTGAAGCTTTCTTT
TRBV12-3/TRBV12-4	TRBJ2-7	NA	NA	CASSLIQGDEQYF	TGTGCCAGCAGTTTAATACAGGGAGACGAGCAGTACTTC
TRBV4-3	TRBJ2-5	TRBD1	few	CASSPRTGPKETQYF	TGCGCCAGCAGCCCACGGACAGGGCCTAAGGAGACCCAGTACTTC
TRBV12-3/TRBV12-4	TRBJ1-1	NA	NA	CASRSGGPEAFF	TGTGCCAGCCGATCGGGAGGGCCTGAAGCTTTCTTT
TRBV6-5	TRBJ1-1	NA	many	CASSSTVGRVRNTEAFF	TGTGCCAGCAGTTCCACCGTCGGGAGGGTCCGGAACACTGAAGCTTTCTTT
TRBV6-1	TRBJ1-1	NA	NA	CASRRHLEGTEAFF	TGTGCCAGCAGAAGACACTTGGAAGGCACTGAAGCTTTCTTT
TRBV12-3/TRBV12-4	TRBJ2-5	TRBD1	few	CASSRNDRDRVRGYQETQYF	TGTGCCAGCAGTCGAAACGACCGGGACAGGGTGAGGGGGTATCAAGAGACCCAGTACTTC
TRBV20-1	TRBJ2-7	TRBD1	many	CSARSRTGDFGEQYF	TGCAGTGCTAGATCACGGACAGGGGATTTTGGGGAGCAGTACTTC
TRBV19	TRBJ2-2	NA	NA	CASRVRIGLNTGELFF	TGTGCCAGTAGAGTGAGGATTGGCCTTAACACCGGGGAGCTGTTTTTT
TRBV6-5	TRBJ2-5	NA	many	CASSYGVSQETQYF	TGTGCCAGCAGTTACGGGGTTAGTCAAGAGACCCAGTACTTC
TRBV5-1	TRBJ1-2	NA	many	CASSFSTYGYTF	TGCGCCAGCAGCTTTAGCACCTATGGCTACACCTTC